The rows below give T cell receptor beta chains drawn from one sample of a study of shared clonotypes between healthy human individuals. TCRdb's copy holds only in-frame clones and misses some; the assay was immunoSEQ multiplex PCR. The sample carries around 2.1 million clones, just over 90% recorded once. The specimen sequenced was naive CD8+ T cells from PBMCs. All receptors come from a man younger than 30 in good health. Some clones in this sample may be carry-over from other donors' samples. The CDR3 runs from the conserved cysteine through the conserved F or W. For some rows the clone size is stated as once, few or many, or as a class when expanded; others skip it.

CASSFDLGRVEQYF	TRBV28	TRBJ2-7	NA	14
CASRIGQGPGELFF	TRBV19	TRBJ2-2	NA	14
CASSARGHEQYF	TRBV9	TRBJ2-7	NA	12
CASSQTSTDTQYF	TRBV4-3	TRBJ2-3	once	13
CASSLTLLLHNEQFF	TRBV27	TRBJ2-1	NA	15
CASSSRFPGTGDEKLFF	TRBV11-2	TRBJ1-4	NA	17
CASSIRGTEAFF	TRBV19	TRBJ1-1	few	12
CASSVVRGGELFF	TRBV9	TRBJ2-2	NA	13
CATETSGSLGLYNEQFF	TRBV19	TRBJ2-1	NA	17
CASSLAGSGDLGETQYF	TRBV11-2	TRBJ2-5	NA	17
CSVFAGTGELFF	TRBV29-1	TRBJ2-2	NA	12
CASSFGDGAYNEQFF	TRBV28	TRBJ2-1	NA	15
CASSFPAGTSSYEQYF	TRBV28	TRBJ2-7	NA	16
CASSLGTGLAKNIQYF	TRBV7-9	TRBJ2-4	NA	16
CASSEWLADTDTQYF	TRBV2	TRBJ2-3	NA	15
CASSSDRHRTTYEQYF	TRBV28	TRBJ2-7	NA	16
CASSFQGTSGPHGEQFF	TRBV9	TRBJ2-1	NA	17
CASSHRVYGETQYF	TRBV28	TRBJ2-5	NA	14
CASSFGQNSYNEQFF	TRBV27	TRBJ2-1	few	15
CAWNWANEQFF	TRBV30	TRBJ2-1	NA	11
CASSGTAYGYTF	TRBV25-1	TRBJ1-2	once	12
CASSQTGGGETQYF	TRBV4-1	TRBJ2-5	few	14
CASSPTAGRGNEQFF	TRBV6-4	TRBJ2-1	NA	15
CSAEKMETQYF	TRBV29-1	TRBJ2-5	NA	11
CASNNRDNSYEQYF	TRBV19	TRBJ2-7	NA	14
CASRVASGTLSSTDTQYF	TRBV2	TRBJ2-3	NA	18
CASSLKTGPSYEQYF	TRBV7-7	TRBJ2-7	NA	15
CASSPPGGSGANVLTF	TRBV18	TRBJ2-6	NA	16
CASSLLAGGPYEQFF	TRBV2	TRBJ2-1	NA	15
CASSFLLREQYF	TRBV11-2	TRBJ2-7	once	12
CASSLPRTGELFF	TRBV7-2	TRBJ2-2	NA	13
CASSRDTGVMTDTQYF	TRBV5-1	TRBJ2-3	NA	16
CASSTWAGRTGELFF	TRBV13	TRBJ2-2	NA	15
CASSSGTSGYEQYF	TRBV7-8	TRBJ2-7	NA	14
CASSLAGGMITEAFF	TRBV5-6	TRBJ1-1	NA	15
CSVGGAVNEQFF	TRBV29-1	TRBJ2-1	NA	12
CASSHGEGALAFF	TRBV13	TRBJ1-1	NA	13
CASSVARTGGTGELFF	TRBV9	TRBJ2-2	NA	16
CASSADTQLGTDTQYF	TRBV9	TRBJ2-3	NA	16
CASSIPFAGSNEQFF	TRBV19	TRBJ2-1	NA	15
CASSDGDEQFF	TRBV5-1	TRBJ2-1	NA	11
CASLGGAGRNTEAFF	TRBV5-5	TRBJ1-1	NA	15
CASSSRTSGNSYEQYF	TRBV27	TRBJ2-7	NA	16
CASGDSQPQHF	TRBV28	TRBJ1-5	few	11
CASSLGPLYGYTF	TRBV6-5	TRBJ1-2	NA	13
CASSIFGVPDEQYF	TRBV19	TRBJ2-7	NA	14
CARPRVFGGGRAKNIQYF	TRBV27	TRBJ2-4	NA	18
CASSSGLAGDNEQFF	TRBV7-9	TRBJ2-1	NA	15
CAWSPLVGDYEQYF	TRBV30	TRBJ2-7	NA	14
CASSQGTGNTGELFF	TRBV6-5	TRBJ2-2	NA	15
CASRNGTNTDTQYF	TRBV9	TRBJ2-3	NA	14
CASSKGQGAFF	TRBV18	TRBJ1-1	NA	11
CASSALAGGYNEQFF	TRBV7-3	TRBJ2-1	NA	15
CASSIGTPLAPYEQYF	TRBV19	TRBJ2-7	NA	16
CASSLDSSYEQYF	TRBV7-8	TRBJ2-7	few	13
CASSRGQGGPIEQYF	TRBV7-9	TRBJ2-7	NA	15
CASSQVGARDTEAFF	TRBV4-1	TRBJ1-1	once	15
CASSTGTGWSNQPQHF	TRBV5-8	TRBJ1-5	NA	16
CASSAREGREAFF	TRBV9	TRBJ1-1	NA	13
CASSLGKYTASYEQYF	TRBV27	TRBJ2-7	NA	16